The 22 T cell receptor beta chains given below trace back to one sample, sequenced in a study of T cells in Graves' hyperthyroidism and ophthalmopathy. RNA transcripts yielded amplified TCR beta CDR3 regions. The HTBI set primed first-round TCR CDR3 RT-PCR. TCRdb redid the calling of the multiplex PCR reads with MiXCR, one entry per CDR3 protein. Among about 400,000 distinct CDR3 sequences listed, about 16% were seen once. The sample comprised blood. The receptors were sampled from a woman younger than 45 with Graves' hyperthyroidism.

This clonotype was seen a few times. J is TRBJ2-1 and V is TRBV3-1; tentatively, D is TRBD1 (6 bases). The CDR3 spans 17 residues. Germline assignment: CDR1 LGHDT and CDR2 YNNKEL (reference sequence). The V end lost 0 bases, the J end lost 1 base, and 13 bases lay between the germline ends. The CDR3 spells CASSQERQVGSYNEQFF. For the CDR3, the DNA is TGTGCCAGCAGCCAAGAGCGACAGGTGGGTTCCTACAATGAGCAGTTCTTC.

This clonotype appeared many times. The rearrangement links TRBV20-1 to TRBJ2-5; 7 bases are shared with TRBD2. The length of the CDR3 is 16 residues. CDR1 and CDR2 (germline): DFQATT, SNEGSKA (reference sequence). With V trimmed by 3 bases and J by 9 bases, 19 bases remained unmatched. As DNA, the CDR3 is TGCAGTGCTAGGTGGGGGGGGTCCGGGCTGCTGGCGGCCCAGTACTTC. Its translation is CSARWGGSGLLAAQYF.

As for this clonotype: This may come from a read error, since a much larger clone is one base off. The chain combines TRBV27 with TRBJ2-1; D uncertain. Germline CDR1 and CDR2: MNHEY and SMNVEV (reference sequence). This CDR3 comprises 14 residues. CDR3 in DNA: TGTGCCAGCAGTTTATCAGGGAATTACAGTGAGCAGTTCTTC. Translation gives CASSLSGNYSEQFF.

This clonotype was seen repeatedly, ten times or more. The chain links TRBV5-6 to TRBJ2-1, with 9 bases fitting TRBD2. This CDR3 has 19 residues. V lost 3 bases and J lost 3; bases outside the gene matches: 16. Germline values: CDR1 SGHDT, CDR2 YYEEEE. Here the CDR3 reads CASSSSRGVSGRNYNEQFF. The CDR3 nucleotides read TGTGCCAGCAGCTCCTCCCGAGGTGTTAGCGGGAGAAACTACAATGAGCAGTTCTTC.

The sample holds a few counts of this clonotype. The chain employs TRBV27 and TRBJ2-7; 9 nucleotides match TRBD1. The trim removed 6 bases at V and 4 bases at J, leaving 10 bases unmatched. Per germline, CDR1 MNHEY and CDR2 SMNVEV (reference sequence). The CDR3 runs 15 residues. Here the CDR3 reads CASRLPGQGRYEQYF. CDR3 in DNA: TGTGCCAGCAGATTACCGGGACAGGGAAGGTACGAGCAGTACTTC.

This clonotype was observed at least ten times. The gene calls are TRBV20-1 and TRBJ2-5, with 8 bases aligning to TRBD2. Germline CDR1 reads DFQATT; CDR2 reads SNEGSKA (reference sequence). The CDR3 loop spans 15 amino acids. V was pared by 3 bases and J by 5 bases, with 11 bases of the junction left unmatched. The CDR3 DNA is TGCAGTGCTAGGGGTCGGGAGGGCCGGCGTGAGACCCAGTACTTC. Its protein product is CSARGREGRRETQYF.

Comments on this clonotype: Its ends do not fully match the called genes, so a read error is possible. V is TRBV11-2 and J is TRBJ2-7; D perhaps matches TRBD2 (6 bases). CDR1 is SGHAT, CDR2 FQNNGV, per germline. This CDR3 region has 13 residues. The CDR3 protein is CAGSPGQAGEQYF. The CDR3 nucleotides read TGTGCCGGCAGCCCCGGGCAAGCGGGCGAGCAGTACTTC.

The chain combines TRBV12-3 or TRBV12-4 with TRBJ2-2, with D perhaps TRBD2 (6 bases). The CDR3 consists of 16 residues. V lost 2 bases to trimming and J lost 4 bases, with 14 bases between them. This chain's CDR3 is CASSLRLGGGTGELFF. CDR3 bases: TGTGCCAGCAGTTTAAGGTTGGGAGGTGGCACCGGGGAGCTGTTTTTT.

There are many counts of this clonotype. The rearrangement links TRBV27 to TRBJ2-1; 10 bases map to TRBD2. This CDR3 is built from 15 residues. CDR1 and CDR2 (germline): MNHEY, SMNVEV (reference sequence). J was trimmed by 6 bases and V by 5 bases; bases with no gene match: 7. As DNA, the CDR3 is TGTGCCAGCAGTAGTGAAGCGGGAGGGCCCAATGAGCAGTTCTTC. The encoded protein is CASSSEAGGPNEQFF.

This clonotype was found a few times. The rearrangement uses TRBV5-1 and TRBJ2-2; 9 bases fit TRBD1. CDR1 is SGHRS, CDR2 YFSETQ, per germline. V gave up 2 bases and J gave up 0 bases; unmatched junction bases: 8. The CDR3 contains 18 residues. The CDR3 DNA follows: TGCGCCAGCAGCTTTCCGGGACAGGGAAACGCGAACACCGGGGAGCTGTTTTTT. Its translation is CASSFPGQGNANTGELFF.

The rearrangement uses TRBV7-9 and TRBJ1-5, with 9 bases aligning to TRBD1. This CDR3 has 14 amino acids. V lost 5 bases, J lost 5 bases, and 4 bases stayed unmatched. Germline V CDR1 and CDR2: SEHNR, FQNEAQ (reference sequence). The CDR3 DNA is TGTGCCAGCAGCAGGGGACAGGGAGATCAGCCCCAGCATTTT. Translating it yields CASSRGQGDQPQHF.

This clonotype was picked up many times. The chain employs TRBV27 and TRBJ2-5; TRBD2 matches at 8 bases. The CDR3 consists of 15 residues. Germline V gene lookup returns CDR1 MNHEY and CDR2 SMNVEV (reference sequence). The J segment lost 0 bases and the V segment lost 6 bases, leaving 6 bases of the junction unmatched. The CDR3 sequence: CASSQGGRYQETQYF. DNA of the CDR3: TGTGCCAGCAGCCAAGGCGGGAGGTACCAAGAGACCCAGTACTTC.

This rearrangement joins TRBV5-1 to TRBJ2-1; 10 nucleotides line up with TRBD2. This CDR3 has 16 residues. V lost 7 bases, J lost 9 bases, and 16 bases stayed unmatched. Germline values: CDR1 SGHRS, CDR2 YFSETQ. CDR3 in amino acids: CASGSPGTSALGEQFF. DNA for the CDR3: TGCGCCAGCGGATCTCCCGGGACTAGCGCCTTAGGTGAGCAGTTCTTC.

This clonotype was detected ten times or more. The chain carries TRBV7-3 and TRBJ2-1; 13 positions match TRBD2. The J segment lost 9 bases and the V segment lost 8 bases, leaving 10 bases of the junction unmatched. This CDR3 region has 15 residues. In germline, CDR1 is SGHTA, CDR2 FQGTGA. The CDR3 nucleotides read TGTGCCAGCGCTAGGGGACTAGCGGGAAGCGGTGAGCAGTTCTTC. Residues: CASARGLAGSGEQFF.

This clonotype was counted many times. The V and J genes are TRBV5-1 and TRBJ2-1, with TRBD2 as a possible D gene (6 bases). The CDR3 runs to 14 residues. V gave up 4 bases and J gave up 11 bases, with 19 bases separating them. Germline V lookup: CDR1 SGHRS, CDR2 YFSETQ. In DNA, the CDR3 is TGCGCCAGCAGCCCGGAGGGAGCCACAATGAAGCAGTTCTTC. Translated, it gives CASSPEGATMKQFF.

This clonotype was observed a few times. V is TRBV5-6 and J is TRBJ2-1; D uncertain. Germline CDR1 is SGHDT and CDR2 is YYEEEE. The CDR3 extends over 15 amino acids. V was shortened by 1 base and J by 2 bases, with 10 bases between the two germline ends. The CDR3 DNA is TGTGCCAGCAGCTTGACAGAAGACCCCTACAATGAGCAGTTCTTC. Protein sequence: CASSLTEDPYNEQFF.

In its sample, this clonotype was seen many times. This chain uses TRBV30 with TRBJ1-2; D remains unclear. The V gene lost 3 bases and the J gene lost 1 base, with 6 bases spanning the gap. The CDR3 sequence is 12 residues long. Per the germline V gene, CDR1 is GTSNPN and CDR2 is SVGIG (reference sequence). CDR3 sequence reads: CAWSWDNYGYTF. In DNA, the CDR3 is TGTGCCTGGAGCTGGGATAACTATGGCTACACCTTC.

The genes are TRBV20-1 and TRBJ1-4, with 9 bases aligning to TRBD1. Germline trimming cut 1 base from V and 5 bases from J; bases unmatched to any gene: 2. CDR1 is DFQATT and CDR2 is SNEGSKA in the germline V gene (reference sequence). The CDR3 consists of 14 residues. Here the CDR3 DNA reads TGCAGTGCTAGAGGGGACAGGGTGAATGAAAAACTGTTTTTT. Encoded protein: CSARGDRVNEKLFF.

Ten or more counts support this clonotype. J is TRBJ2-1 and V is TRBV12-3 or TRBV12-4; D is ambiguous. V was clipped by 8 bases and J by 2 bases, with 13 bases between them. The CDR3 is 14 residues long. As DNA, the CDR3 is TGTGCCAGCCGACGCACCGAAACCTACAATGAGCAGTTCTTC. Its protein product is CASRRTETYNEQFF.

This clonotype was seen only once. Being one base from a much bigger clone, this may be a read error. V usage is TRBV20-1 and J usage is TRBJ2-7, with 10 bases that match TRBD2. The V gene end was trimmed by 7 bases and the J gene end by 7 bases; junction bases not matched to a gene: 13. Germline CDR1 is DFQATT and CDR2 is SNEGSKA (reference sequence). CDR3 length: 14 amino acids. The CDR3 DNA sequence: TGCAGTGAAGGAAGCGGGAGGGCCCTAGGGGAGCAGTACTTC. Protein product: CSEGSGRALGEQYF.

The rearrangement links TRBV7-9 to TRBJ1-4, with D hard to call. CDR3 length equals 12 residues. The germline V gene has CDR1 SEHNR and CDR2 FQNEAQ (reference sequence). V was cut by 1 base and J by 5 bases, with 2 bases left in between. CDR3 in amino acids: CASSLENEKLFF. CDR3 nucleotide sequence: TGTGCCAGCAGCTTAGAGAATGAAAAACTGTTTTTT.

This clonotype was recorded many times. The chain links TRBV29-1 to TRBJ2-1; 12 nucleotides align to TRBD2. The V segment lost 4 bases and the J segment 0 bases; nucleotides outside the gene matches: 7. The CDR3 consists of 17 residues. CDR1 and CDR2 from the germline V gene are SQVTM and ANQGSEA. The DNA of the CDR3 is TGCAGCGTTGCGGCACTAGCGGGAGGCAGCTCCTACAATGAGCAGTTCTTC. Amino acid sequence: CSVAALAGGSSYNEQFF.